This T cell receptor (beta chain) emerged from a study of blood T cells in healthy people across ages. Study-wide results and caveats: Age advanced and TCR beta diversity per million T cells fell, roughly linearly. Naive T cell percentage showed a strong correlation with the diversity of TCR beta.

Using a J-beta primer mix together with a sample-barcoded 5' primer, a second PCR was run for roughly 6 to 11 cycles. The authors tagged each cDNA molecule using a template-switch adaptor with 12 random nucleotides. Each CDR3 protein gets one entry after TCRdb re-called the 5' RACE reads with MiXCR. The table records nearly 1 million distinct CDR3 sequences, roughly 51% of them present only once. For this clonotype: Its antigen is not identified.

The length of the CDR3 is 13 residues. The V and J ends lost 8 bases and 8 bases, in that order; junction bases with no gene match: 7. CDR1 LNHDA and CDR2 SQIVND come from the germline V gene (reference sequence). The source material was blood. The TCR originated in a woman aged 55-69 years in good health. This rearrangement joins TRBV19 to TRBJ2-1; 9 nucleotides agree with TRBD2. The CDR3 bases are TGTGCCAGTCGACTAGCGGCATTCGATGAGCAGTTCTTC. This sequence encodes CASRLAAFDEQFF.